The rows below give T cell receptor beta chains drawn from one sample of a study of cytomegalovirus exposure and HLA in healthy donors. This table comes from immunoSEQ multiplex PCR, and its TCRdb copy is limited to in-frame clones, with some not included. The sample contains tens of thousands of clones, about four fifths of which appear only once. Input material: PBMCs. The source of these receptors is a woman in her thirties in good health and CMV-seronegative. The CDR3 runs from the conserved cysteine through the conserved F or W. Each record gives: J gene, D gene, clone size, V gene, CDR3 protein, CDR3 DNA. The D gene is left open where the match is weak. Where a row states a size, it is once, few, many or the class of an expanded clone; other rows omit it.

j_call: TRBJ1-5; d_call: TRBD1; clone_size: few; v_call: TRBV2; cdr3_aa: CASTRFQGALQPQHF; cdr3_nt: TGTGCCAGCACCCGTTTCCAGGGGGCGCTTCAGCCCCAGCATTTT
j_call: TRBJ2-3; d_call: TRBD2; clone_size: once; v_call: TRBV14; cdr3_aa: CASRMHIEGLAANTDTQYF; cdr3_nt: TGTGCCAGCAGGATGCATATAGAGGGACTAGCGGCTAACACAGATACGCAGTATTTT
j_call: TRBJ2-3; d_call: TRBD2; clone_size: -; v_call: TRBV9; cdr3_aa: CASSITHGRATDTQYF; cdr3_nt: TGTGCCAGCAGCATAACGCACGGGAGGGCGACAGATACGCAGTATTTT
j_call: TRBJ1-2; d_call: -; clone_size: -; v_call: TRBV25-1; cdr3_aa: CASSVLGPPGGYTF; cdr3_nt: TGTGCCAGCAGCGTCCTTGGTCCTCCGGGTGGCTACACCTTC
j_call: TRBJ2-7; d_call: -; clone_size: -; v_call: TRBV18; cdr3_aa: CASSPRAYEQYF; cdr3_nt: TGTGCCAGCTCACCCCGGGCCTACGAGCAGTACTTC
j_call: TRBJ1-4; d_call: -; clone_size: -; v_call: TRBV4-1; cdr3_aa: CASSQVPPTGANEKLFF; cdr3_nt: TGCGCCAGCAGCCAAGTCCCACCGACAGGCGCAAATGAAAAACTGTTTTTT
j_call: TRBJ2-1; d_call: TRBD2; clone_size: -; v_call: TRBV5-1; cdr3_aa: CASSSNPTSGRLEQFF; cdr3_nt: TGCGCCAGCAGCTCGAACCCTACTAGCGGGAGGCTTGAGCAGTTCTTC
j_call: TRBJ2-1; d_call: TRBD2; clone_size: -; v_call: TRBV30; cdr3_aa: CAWSSVSGRAYNEQFF; cdr3_nt: TGTGCCTGGAGTTCAGTTAGCGGGAGGGCCTACAATGAGCAGTTCTTC
j_call: TRBJ1-1; d_call: TRBD1; clone_size: -; v_call: TRBV6-6; cdr3_aa: CASRETGGEYTEAFF; cdr3_nt: TGTGCCAGCAGGGAGACAGGGGGCGAGTATACTGAAGCTTTCTTT
j_call: TRBJ2-1; d_call: TRBD2; clone_size: once; v_call: TRBV7-3; cdr3_aa: CASSLRASGRANEQFF; cdr3_nt: TGTGCCAGCAGCTTACGGGCTAGCGGGAGGGCCAATGAGCAGTTCTTC